The present T cell receptor beta chain was sequenced within a study of blood T cells in healthy people across ages. Study results and caveats: Older age went with lower TCR beta diversity per million T cells, in a roughly linear way.

With a J-beta primer mix and a sample-barcoded 5' primer, a second PCR ran roughly 6 to 11 cycles. TCRdb fed the 5' RACE reads into MiXCR, producing one record per CDR3 protein. The sample shows 550,000 to 750,000 distinct CDR3 sequences, 21% of them seen only once. Samples each yielded at least 5 micrograms of total RNA. In its sample, this clonotype was seen a few times. The target antigen is unknown. V lost 8 bases to trimming and J lost 3 bases, with 11 bases between them. The CDR3 is 14 amino acids. Germline CDR1 and CDR2: SEHNR and FQNEAQ (reference sequence). The origin of this receptor is a man in his sixties or seventies in good health. The chain uses TRBV7-9 and TRBJ2-6; D is possibly TRBD2 (6 bases). Material for sequencing was blood. Written as DNA, the CDR3 is TGTGCCAGCCCCGTGCGGGATGGGGCCAACGTCCTGACTTTC. As protein: CASPVRDGANVLTF. Complete variable domain (other parts from reference TRBV7-9 and TRBJ2-6): DTGVSQNPRHKITKRGQNVTFRCDPISEHNRLYWYRQTLGQGPEFLTYFQNEAQLEKSRLLSDRFSAERPKGSFSTLEIQRTEQGDSAMYLCASPVRDGANVLTFGAGSRLTVL.